Sequencing of this T cell receptor (beta chain) was carried out in a study of regulatory T cells in long-lasting Graves disease. Study overall: Persistent cases were those of Graves' disease that involved over 5 years of antithyroid drugs with positive TSH receptor antibodies. Study-wide findings and caveats: Newly diagnosed Graves' patients had higher TCR diversity than persistent ones. Persistent disease preferred TRBV28, TRBJ1-2 and TRBJ2-5; new disease, TRBV20-1 and TRBJ2-1. Exclusively peripheral blood, rather than thyroid tissue, was studied.

Specified time point: persistent/refractory GD, antithyroid drugs over 5 years with positive TRAb. The TCR library was made from RNA extracted from PBMCs. According to the study, TCR beta libraries were built with iRepertoire HTBI primers and CDR3-region Arm-PCR. TCRdb processed the multiplex PCR reads anew with MiXCR; each CDR3 protein has one entry. Here the sample spans approximately 500,000 distinct CDR3 sequences, 20% to 25% being singletons. A note on this clonotype: Its antigen is not known.

This CDR3 comprises 15 residues. CDR1 is LNHNV, CDR2 YYDKDF, per germline (reference sequence). V gave up 7 bases and J gave up 1 base, with 16 bases separating them. The chain uses TRBV15 and TRBJ1-1; D is undetermined. The clonotype was recovered from a female donor with Graves disease. The sample consisted of peripheral blood mononuclear cells (PBMCs), taken when the disease was refractory, from a patient treated with antithyroid drugs. CDR3 DNA: TGTGCCACCACCCGTTACCGCCGGGGGAACACTGAAGCTTTCTTT. This translates into CATTRYRRGNTEAFF.